This passage covers 18 T cell receptor beta chains from one sample sequenced in a study of identical twins. TCRdb analysed the 5' RACE reads with MiXCR anew, one entry per CDR3 protein. In the table there are a few hundred thousand distinct CDR3 sequences, about 8.5% of which are singletons. This same sample was also taken into another study, of yellow fever vaccine responses in identical twins.

The specimen was CD8+ T cells sorted from blood. Source of these receptors: a woman younger than 35 in good health.

This clonotype turned up a few times. The rearrangement links TRBV12-3 or TRBV12-4 to TRBJ2-5; D may be TRBD2 (5 bases). The CDR3 is made up of 14 amino acids. The ends were cut back, 6 bases at V and 3 bases at J, with 14 bases in the middle. The CDR3 nucleotides are TGTGCCAGCAGGCCAGAGGGCTGGAAAGAGACCCAGTACTTC. This translates into CASRPEGWKETQYF.

This clonotype was seen a few times. This chain connects TRBV25-1 to TRBJ2-3, with no clear D. Germline loops: CDR1 MGHDK, CDR2 SYGVNS. The CDR3 sequence is 15 residues long. The V end was cut by 2 bases, the J end by 2 bases, with 11 bases between. This CDR3 reads CASSEKQSYTDTQYF. In DNA form, the CDR3 reads TGTGCCAGCAGTGAAAAACAGAGCTACACAGATACGCAGTATTTT. Full variable domain (missing parts from reference TRBV25-1 and TRBJ2-3): EADIYQTPRYLVIGTGKKITLECSQTMGHDKMYWYQQDPGMELHLIHYSYGVNSTEKGDLSSESTVSRIRTEHFPLTLESARPSHTSQYLCASSEKQSYTDTQYFGPGTRLTVL.

This clonotype was detected ten times or more. This chain joins TRBV20-1 and TRBJ2-7; D is unresolved. CDR1 is DFQATT and CDR2 is SNEGSKA in the germline V gene (reference sequence). V was clipped by 3 bases and J by 3 bases, with 12 bases between them. The CDR3 totals 13 residues. CDR3 amino acids: CSARVPNYYEQYF. The CDR3 DNA sequence: TGCAGTGCTAGGGTTCCCAACTACTACGAGCAGTACTTC.

This clonotype was detected only a few times. The chain has TRBV13 and TRBJ2-5; 15 bases are a match to TRBD2. The germline CDR1 and CDR2 sequences are PRHDT and FYEKMQ (reference sequence). The J segment lost 0 bases and the V segment lost 5 bases, leaving 7 bases of the junction unmatched. The CDR3 contains 18 residues. CDR3 loop: CASSPRTSGGENQETQYF. The CDR3 DNA is TGTGCCAGCAGCCCCAGGACTAGCGGGGGGGAGAACCAAGAGACCCAGTACTTC.

This clonotype was found a few times. The V gene is TRBV2, the J gene TRBJ2-1; 10 bases are shared with TRBD2. V trimming: 3 bases; J trimming: 4 bases; junction bases outside the gene matches: 6. The CDR3 covers 16 residues. CDR1 is SNHLY, CDR2 FYNNEI, per germline. The CDR3, as DNA: TGTGCCAGCAGTGAGATACTAGCGGGGCTATACAATGAGCAGTTCTTC. Protein: CASSEILAGLYNEQFF. The full variable domain, in which reference TRBV2 and TRBJ2-1 provide the parts outside the CDR3, is EPEVTQTPSHQVTQMGQEVILRCVPISNHLYFYWYRQILGQKVEFLVSFYNNEISEKSEIFDDQFSVERPDGSNFTLKIRSTKLEDSAMYFCASSEILAGLYNEQFFGPGTRLTVL.

This clonotype was observed a few times. This sequence joins TRBV10-3 and TRBJ2-7; D is perhaps TRBD1 (6 bases). The CDR3 is 11 residues long. Trimming cost V 10 bases and J 3 bases, with 10 bases left between them. Germline lookup yields CDR1 ENHRY and CDR2 SYGVKD. This CDR3 reads CATADSYEQYF. The CDR3 DNA reads as TGTGCCACCGCGGACAGCTACGAGCAGTACTTC.

The J gene is TRBJ2-5, the V gene TRBV27; TRBD1 matches 7 bases. Germline-derived CDR1 and CDR2 are MNHEY and SMNVEV (reference sequence). The length of the CDR3 is 18 residues. V was pared by 2 bases and J by 2 bases, with 14 bases of the junction left unmatched. CDR3 in DNA: TGTGCCAGCAGTTTAAACCCCCGACAGGGAGATGGGCAAGAGACCCAGTACTTC. Its translation: CASSLNPRQGDGQETQYF.

The V gene is TRBV7-9, the J gene TRBJ2-7, with 7 bases that match TRBD1. CDR1 and CDR2 (germline): SEHNR, FQNEAQ (reference sequence). The CDR3 runs 15 residues. J was trimmed by 6 bases and V by 2 bases; bases with no gene match: 10. Written as DNA, the CDR3 is TGTGCCAGCAGCTTACGGACAGGAACCATCGGCGAGCAGTACTTC. Encoded protein: CASSLRTGTIGEQYF.

In its sample, this clonotype was seen many times. The chain uses TRBV10-3 and TRBJ2-1; unclear D gene. This CDR3 has 11 amino acids. Germline V gives CDR1 ENHRY, CDR2 SYGVKD. V was shortened by 3 bases and J by 10 bases, with 7 bases between the two germline ends. Written as DNA, the CDR3 is TGTGCCATCAGTGACTACGGGGAGCAGTTCTTC. This codes for CAISDYGEQFF.

This clonotype was found many times. The genes are TRBV29-1 and TRBJ2-3; tentatively, D is TRBD1 or TRBD2 (5 bases each). The CDR3 consists of 13 residues. CDR1 is SQVTM, CDR2 ANQGSEA, per germline. V was shortened by 8 bases and J by 0 bases, with 12 bases between the two germline ends. The CDR3 region has the DNA TGCAGCCCCCGGGACCCTAGCACAGATACGCAGTATTTT. This codes for CSPRDPSTDTQYF.

This clonotype was seen many times. The chain employs TRBV7-9 and TRBJ2-1; D is unclear. Germline lookup yields CDR1 SEHNR and CDR2 FQNEAQ (reference sequence). The V end was cut by 4 bases, the J end by 2 bases, with 15 bases between. This CDR3 has 16 residues. This CDR3 reads CASSSPGRPTYNEQFF. CDR3 coding DNA: TGTGCCAGCAGCTCACCGGGTCGCCCAACCTACAATGAGCAGTTCTTC.

This clonotype was seen a few times. The V gene is TRBV6-5, the J gene TRBJ1-2; D uncertain. The CDR3 length is 14 residues. V shed 5 bases and J shed 4 bases, with 14 bases lying between them. Looked up from germline, CDR1 is MNHEY and CDR2 is SVGAGI. The CDR3 bases are TGTGCCAGCAGTCACCTAATTGCAACCTATGGCTACACCTTC. This sequence encodes CASSHLIATYGYTF.

The chain has TRBV30 and TRBJ2-7; D gene ambiguous. This CDR3 region has 13 residues. Germline CDR1 GTSNPN, CDR2 SVGIG (reference sequence). The V and J ends lost 3 bases and 0 bases respectively, with 9 bases between them. In DNA, the CDR3 is TGTGCCTGGAGGTCCAGGAGCTCCTACGAGCAGTACTTC. Translating gives CAWRSRSSYEQYF.

This clonotype was seen repeatedly, ten times or more. This chain joins TRBV10-3 and TRBJ2-7; TRBD1 matches at 11 bases. The V and J ends lost 6 bases and 5 bases, in that order; junction bases with no gene match: 9. The germline CDR1 and CDR2 sequences are ENHRY and SYGVKD. This CDR3 has 15 amino acids. The CDR3 DNA follows: TGTGCCATCAGGACCACGGGACAGGGGGGCAACGAGCAGTACTTC. Translated: CAIRTTGQGGNEQYF.

The V gene is TRBV20-1, the J gene TRBJ1-2; D may be TRBD1 (5 bases). Per germline, CDR1 DFQATT and CDR2 SNEGSKA (reference sequence). Trimming took off 0 bases at V and 3 bases at J, with 14 bases between the two ends. This CDR3 has 15 residues. As DNA, the CDR3 is TGCAGTGCTAGAGATCGAGGGGTTGGTGACTATGGCTACACCTTC. It encodes CSARDRGVGDYGYTF.

V and J are TRBV29-1 and TRBJ1-1, with a possible D match to TRBD1 (6 bases). This CDR3 is 10 amino acids long. CDR1 SQVTM and CDR2 ANQGSEA come from the germline V gene. Trimming cost V 2 bases and J 8 bases, with 6 bases left between them. The CDR3, as DNA: TGCAGCGTTGAACAGGGGGAAGCTTTCTTT. Protein product: CSVEQGEAFF.

The chain has TRBV12-3 or TRBV12-4 and TRBJ1-4; D is unresolved. V lost 3 bases and J 8 bases, leaving 13 bases between the germline ends. This CDR3 region has 14 residues. DNA for the CDR3: TGTGCCAGCAGTTTGGGTCGAATCGGGGAAAAACTGTTTTTT. Encoded protein: CASSLGRIGEKLFF.

This clonotype appeared many times. The rearrangement joins TRBV7-9 to TRBJ2-7, with no clear D. CDR3 length: 15 residues. Germline values: CDR1 SEHNR, CDR2 FQNEAQ (reference sequence). V shed 5 bases and J shed 2 bases, with 16 bases lying between them. Here the CDR3 reads CASSPTIDMTYEQYF. In nucleotides, the CDR3 is TGTGCCAGCAGCCCAACAATCGACATGACCTACGAGCAGTACTTC.